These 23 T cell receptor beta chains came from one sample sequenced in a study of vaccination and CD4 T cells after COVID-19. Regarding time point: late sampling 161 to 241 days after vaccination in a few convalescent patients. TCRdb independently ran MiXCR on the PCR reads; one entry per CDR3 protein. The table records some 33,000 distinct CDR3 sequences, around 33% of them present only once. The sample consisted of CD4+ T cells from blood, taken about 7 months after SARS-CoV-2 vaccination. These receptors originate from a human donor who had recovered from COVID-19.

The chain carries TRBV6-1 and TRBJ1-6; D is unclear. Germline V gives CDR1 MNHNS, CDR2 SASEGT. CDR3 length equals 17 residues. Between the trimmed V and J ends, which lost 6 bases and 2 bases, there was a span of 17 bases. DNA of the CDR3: TGTGCCAGCAGGGGCAACCGCCCGAGCCCCTATAATTCACCCCTCCACTTT. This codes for CASRGNRPSPYNSPLHF.

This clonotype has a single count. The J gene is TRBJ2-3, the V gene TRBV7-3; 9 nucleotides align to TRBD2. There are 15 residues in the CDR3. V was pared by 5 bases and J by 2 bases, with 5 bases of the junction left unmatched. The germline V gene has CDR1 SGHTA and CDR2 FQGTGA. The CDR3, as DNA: TGTGCCAGCAGCCCTAGCGGGACTCACACAGATACGCAGTATTTT. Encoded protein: CASSPSGTHTDTQYF.

The CDR3 is CASSRPGLSYEQYF. The CDR3 bases are TGTGCCAGCAGTCGCCCGGGCCTGTCCTACGAGCAGTACTTC. This rearrangement joins TRBV6-1 to TRBJ2-7; D ambiguous. Deletions cut 5 bases from V and 1 base from J, with 12 bases between. This CDR3 has 14 amino acids. Germline CDR1 and CDR2: MNHNS and SASEGT.

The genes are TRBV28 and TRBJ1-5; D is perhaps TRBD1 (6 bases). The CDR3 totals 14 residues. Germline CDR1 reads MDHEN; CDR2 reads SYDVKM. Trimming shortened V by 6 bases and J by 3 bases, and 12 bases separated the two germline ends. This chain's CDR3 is CASRAGQHNQPQHF. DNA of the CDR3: TGTGCCAGCAGGGCGGGACAACACAATCAGCCCCAGCATTTT.

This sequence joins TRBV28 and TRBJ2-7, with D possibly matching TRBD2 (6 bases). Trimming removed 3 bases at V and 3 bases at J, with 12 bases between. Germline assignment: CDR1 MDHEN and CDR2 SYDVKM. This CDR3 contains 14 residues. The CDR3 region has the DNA TGTGCCAGCAGTTTGGGGGGACCGCTCTACGAGCAGTACTTC. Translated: CASSLGGPLYEQYF.

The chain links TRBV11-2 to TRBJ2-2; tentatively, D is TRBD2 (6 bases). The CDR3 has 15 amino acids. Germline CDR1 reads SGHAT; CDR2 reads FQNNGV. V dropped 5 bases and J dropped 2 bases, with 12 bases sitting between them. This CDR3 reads CASSPLAVNTGELFF. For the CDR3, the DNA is TGTGCCAGCAGCCCTTTAGCGGTAAACACCGGGGAGCTGTTTTTT.

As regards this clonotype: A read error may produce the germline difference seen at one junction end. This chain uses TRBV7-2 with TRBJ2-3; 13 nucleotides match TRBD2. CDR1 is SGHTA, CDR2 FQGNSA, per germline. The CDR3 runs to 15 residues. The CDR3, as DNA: TGTGTCAGCAGCTTGGGACTAGCGGGACCAGATACGCAGTATTTT. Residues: CVSSLGLAGPDTQYF.

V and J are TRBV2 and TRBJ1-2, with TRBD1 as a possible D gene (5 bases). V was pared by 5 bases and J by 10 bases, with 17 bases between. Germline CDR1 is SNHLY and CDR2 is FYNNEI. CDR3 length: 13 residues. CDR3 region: CASSMTEALAYTF. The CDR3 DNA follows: TGTGCCAGCAGTATGACAGAGGCCCTCGCCTACACCTTC.

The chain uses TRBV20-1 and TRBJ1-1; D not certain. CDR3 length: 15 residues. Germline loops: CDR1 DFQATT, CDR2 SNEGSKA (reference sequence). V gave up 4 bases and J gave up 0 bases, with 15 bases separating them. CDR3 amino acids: CSAIGTAVLNTEAFF. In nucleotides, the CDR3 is TGCAGTGCTATTGGTACGGCAGTCCTGAACACTGAAGCTTTCTTT.

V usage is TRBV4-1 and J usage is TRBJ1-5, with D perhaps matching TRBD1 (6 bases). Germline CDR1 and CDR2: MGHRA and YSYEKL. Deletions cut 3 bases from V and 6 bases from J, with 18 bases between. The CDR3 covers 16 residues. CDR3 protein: CASSHPDRLWRQPQHF. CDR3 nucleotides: TGCGCCAGCAGCCACCCCGACAGGCTTTGGCGTCAGCCCCAGCATTTT.

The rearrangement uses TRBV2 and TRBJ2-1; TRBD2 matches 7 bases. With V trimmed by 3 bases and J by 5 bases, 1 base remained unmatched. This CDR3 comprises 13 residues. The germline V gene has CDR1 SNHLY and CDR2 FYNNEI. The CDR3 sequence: CASSELADNEQFF. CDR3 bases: TGTGCCAGCAGTGAGCTAGCGGACAATGAGCAGTTCTTC.

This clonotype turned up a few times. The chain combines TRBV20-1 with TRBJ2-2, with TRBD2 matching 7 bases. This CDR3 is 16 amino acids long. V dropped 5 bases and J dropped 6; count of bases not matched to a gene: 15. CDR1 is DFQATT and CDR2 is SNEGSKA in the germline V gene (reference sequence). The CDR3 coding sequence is TGCAGTGCTCCTTCGGGGAGGGATCGCCTTCCCGGGGAGCTGTTTTTT. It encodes CSAPSGRDRLPGELFF.

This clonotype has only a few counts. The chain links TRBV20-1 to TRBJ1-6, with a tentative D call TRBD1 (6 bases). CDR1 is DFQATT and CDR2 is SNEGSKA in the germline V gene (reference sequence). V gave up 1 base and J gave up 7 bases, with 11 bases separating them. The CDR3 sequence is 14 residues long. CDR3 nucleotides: TGCAGTGCTAGAGTTACACAGGGAAATTCACCCCTCCACTTT. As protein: CSARVTQGNSPLHF.

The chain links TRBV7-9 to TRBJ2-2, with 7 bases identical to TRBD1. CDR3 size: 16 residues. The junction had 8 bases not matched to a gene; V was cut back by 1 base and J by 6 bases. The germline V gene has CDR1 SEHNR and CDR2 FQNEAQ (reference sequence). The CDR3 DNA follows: TGTGCCAGCAGCTTAGAGCGGTCAGGGGGTTCCGGGGAGCTGTTTTTT. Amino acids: CASSLERSGGSGELFF.

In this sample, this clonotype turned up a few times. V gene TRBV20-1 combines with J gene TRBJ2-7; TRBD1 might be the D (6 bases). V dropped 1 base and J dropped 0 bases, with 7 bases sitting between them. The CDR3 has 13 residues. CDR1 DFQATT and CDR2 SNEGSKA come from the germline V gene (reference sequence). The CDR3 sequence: CSARGGLSYEQYF. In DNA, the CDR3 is TGCAGTGCTAGAGGGGGGCTCTCCTACGAGCAGTACTTC.

The CDR3: CASSKPGGQQQINYGYTF. Written as DNA, the CDR3 is TGTGCCAGCAGCAAGCCAGGCGGACAGCAACAAATTAACTATGGCTACACCTTC. V and J are TRBV21-1 and TRBJ1-2; TRBD1 was called by the table and not checked on the DNA. TRBV21-1 is assigned pseudogene status. The CDR3 loop spans 18 amino acids.

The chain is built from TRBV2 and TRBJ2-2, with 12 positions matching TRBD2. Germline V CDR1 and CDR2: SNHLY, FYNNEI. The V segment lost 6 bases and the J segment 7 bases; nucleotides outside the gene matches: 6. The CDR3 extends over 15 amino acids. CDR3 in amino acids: CASRGLAGYVGELFF. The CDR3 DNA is TGTGCCAGCAGAGGACTAGCGGGATATGTCGGGGAGCTGTTTTTT.

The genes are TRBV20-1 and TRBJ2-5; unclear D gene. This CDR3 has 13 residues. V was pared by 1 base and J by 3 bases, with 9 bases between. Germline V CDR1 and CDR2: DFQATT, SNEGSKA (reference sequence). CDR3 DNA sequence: TGCAGTGCTAGAGTGCAGGTAGAAGAGACCCAGTACTTC. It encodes CSARVQVEETQYF.

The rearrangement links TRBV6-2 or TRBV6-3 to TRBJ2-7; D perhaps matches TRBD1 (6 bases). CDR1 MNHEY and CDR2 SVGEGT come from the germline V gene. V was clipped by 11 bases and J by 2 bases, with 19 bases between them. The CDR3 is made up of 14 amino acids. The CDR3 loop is CASADPGVAYEQYF. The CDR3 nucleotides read TGTGCCTCGGCGGACCCAGGGGTCGCCTACGAGCAGTACTTC.

The CDR3 DNA is TGTGCCAGCAGCGTAGAATGGTTCGGTGGGGGAGACACAGATACGCAGTATTTT. Translated, it gives CASSVEWFGGGDTDTQYF. This sequence joins TRBV9 and TRBJ2-3; D assignment may be TRBD1 or TRBD2 (5 bases each). In germline, CDR1 is SGDLS, CDR2 YYNGEE. With 0 bases removed from V and 2 bases from J, the gap between germline ends came to 19 bases. This CDR3 has 18 residues.

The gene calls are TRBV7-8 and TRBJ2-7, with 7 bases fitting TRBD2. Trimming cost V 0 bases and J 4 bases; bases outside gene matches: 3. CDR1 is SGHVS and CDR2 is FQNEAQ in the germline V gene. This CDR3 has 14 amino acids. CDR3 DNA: TGTGCCAGCAGCTTAGCGGGAGGGAATTACGAGCAGTACTTC. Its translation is CASSLAGGNYEQYF.

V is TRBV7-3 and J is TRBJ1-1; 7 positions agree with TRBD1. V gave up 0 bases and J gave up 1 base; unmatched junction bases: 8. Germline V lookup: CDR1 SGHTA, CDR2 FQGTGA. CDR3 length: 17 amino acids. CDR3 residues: CASSLTGGDGSNTEAFF. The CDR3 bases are TGTGCCAGCAGCTTAACAGGGGGCGATGGATCGAACACTGAAGCTTTCTTT.

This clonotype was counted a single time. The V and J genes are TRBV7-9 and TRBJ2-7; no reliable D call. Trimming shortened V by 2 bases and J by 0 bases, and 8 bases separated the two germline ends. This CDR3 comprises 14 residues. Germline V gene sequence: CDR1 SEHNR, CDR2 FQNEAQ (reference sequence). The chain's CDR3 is CASSLYDGSYEQYF. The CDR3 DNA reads TGTGCCAGCAGCTTATATGACGGCTCCTACGAGCAGTACTTC.